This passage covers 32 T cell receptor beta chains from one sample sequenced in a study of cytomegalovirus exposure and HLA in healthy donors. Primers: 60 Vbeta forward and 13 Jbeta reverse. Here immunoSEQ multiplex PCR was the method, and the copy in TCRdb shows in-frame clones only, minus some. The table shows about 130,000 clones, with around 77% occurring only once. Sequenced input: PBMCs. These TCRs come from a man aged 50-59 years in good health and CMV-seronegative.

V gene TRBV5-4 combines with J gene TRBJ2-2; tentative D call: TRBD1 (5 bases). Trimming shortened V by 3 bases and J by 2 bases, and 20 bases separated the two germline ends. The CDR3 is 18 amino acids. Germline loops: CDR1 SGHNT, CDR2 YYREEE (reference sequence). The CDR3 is CASSSGVRGRENTGELFF. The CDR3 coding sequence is TGTGCCAGCAGCTCGGGCGTACGCGGCAGGGAAAACACCGGGGAGCTGTTTTTT.

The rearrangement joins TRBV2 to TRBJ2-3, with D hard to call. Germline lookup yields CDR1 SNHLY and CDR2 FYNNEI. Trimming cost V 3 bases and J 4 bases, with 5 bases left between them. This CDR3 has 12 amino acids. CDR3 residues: CASSDLPDTQYF. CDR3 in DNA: TGTGCCAGCAGTGACCTCCCAGATACGCAGTATTTT.

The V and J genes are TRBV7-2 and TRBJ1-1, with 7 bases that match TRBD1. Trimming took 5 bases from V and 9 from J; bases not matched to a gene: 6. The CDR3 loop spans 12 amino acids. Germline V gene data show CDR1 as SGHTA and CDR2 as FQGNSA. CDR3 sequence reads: CASSLQGSQAFF. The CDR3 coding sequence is TGTGCCAGCAGCCTACAGGGGTCGCAAGCTTTCTTT.

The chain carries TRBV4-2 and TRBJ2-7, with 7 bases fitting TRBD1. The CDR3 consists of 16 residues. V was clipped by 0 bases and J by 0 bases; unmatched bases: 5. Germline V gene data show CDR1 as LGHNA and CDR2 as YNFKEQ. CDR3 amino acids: CASSQDWDSLSYEQYF. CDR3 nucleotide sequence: TGTGCCAGCAGCCAAGATTGGGACAGTCTCTCCTACGAGCAGTACTTC.

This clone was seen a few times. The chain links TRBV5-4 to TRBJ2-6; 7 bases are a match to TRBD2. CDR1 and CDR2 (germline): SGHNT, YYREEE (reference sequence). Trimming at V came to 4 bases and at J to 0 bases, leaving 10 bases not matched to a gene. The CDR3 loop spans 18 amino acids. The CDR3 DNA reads TGTGCCAGCAGCCCACTAACGGGAGGTACCTCTGGGGCCAACGTCCTGACTTTC. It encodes CASSPLTGGTSGANVLTF.

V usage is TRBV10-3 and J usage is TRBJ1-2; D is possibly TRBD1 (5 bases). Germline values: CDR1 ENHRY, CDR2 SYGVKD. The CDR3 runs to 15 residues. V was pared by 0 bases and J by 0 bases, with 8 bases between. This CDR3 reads CAISESGGTNYGYTF. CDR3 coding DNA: TGTGCCATCAGTGAGTCGGGGGGGACTAACTATGGCTACACCTTC.

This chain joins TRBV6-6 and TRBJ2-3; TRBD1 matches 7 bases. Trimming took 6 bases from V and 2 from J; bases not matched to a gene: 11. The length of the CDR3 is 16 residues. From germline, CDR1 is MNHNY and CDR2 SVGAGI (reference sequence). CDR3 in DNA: TGTGCCAGCAGCCATAAAGGGGGCGCAATCACAGATACGCAGTATTTT. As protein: CASSHKGGAITDTQYF.

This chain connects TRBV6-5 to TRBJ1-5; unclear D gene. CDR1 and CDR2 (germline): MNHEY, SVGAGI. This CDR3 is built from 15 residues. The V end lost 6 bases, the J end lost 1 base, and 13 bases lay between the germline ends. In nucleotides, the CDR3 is TGTGCCAGCAGGCATACCGCCGGGAGCAATCAGCCCCAGCATTTT. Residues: CASRHTAGSNQPQHF.

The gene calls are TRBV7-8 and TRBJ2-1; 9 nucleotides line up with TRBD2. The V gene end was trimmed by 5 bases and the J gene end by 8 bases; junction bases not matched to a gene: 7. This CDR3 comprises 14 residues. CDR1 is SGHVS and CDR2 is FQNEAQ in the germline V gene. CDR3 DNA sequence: TGTGCCAGCAGCCAGGGGACTAGCTTCTATGAGCAGTTCTTC. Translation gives CASSQGTSFYEQFF.

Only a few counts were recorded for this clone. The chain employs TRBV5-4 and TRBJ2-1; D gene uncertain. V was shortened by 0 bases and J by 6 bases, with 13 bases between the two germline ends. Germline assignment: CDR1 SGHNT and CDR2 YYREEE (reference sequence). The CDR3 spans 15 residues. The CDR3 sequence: CASSLGSIGLNEQFF. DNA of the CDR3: TGTGCCAGCAGCTTGGGGTCCATCGGTCTCAATGAGCAGTTCTTC.

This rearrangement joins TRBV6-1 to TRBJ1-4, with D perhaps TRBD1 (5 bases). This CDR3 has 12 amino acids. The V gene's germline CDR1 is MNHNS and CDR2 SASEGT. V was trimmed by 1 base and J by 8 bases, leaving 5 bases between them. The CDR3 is CASSEDREKLFF. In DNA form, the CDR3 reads TGTGCCAGCAGTGAAGACAGGGAAAAACTGTTTTTT.

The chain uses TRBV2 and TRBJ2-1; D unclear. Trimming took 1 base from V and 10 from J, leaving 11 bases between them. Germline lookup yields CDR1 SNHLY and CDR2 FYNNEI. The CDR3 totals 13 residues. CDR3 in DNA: TGTGCCAGCAGTGAAGGCTCCTCACGGGAGCAGTTCTTC. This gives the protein CASSEGSSREQFF.

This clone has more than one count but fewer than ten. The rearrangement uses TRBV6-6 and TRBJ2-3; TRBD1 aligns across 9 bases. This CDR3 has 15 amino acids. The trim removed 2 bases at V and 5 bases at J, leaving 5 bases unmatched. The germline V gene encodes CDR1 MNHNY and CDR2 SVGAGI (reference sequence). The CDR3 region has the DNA TGTGCCAGCAGTTACGTTACAGGGGGCGTAGATACGCAGTATTTT. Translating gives CASSYVTGGVDTQYF.

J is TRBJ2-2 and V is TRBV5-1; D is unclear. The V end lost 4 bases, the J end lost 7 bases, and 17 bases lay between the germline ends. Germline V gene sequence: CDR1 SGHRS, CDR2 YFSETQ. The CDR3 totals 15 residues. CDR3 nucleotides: TGCGCCAGCAGCGCCGGAGAACCGGTGGGCGGGGAGCTGTTTTTT. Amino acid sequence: CASSAGEPVGGELFF.

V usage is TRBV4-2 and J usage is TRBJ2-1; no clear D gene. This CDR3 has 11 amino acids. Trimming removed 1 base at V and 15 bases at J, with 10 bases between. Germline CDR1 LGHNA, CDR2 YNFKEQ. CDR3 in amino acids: CASSQAGSWFF. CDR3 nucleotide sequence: TGTGCCAGCAGCCAAGCGGGTAGTTGGTTCTTC.

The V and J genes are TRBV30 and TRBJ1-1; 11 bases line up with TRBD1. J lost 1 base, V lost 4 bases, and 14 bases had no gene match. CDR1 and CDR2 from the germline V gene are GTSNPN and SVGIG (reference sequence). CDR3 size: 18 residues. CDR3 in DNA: TGTGCCTGGATTTTGTTCGGACAGGGGGCGATCGAGAACACTGAAGCTTTCTTT. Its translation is CAWILFGQGAIENTEAFF.

The CDR3 sequence: CAIGRADRGLVDTQYF. The CDR3 bases are TGTGCCATCGGGCGAGCGGATAGGGGGCTTGTAGATACGCAGTATTTT. V and J are TRBV10-3 and TRBJ2-3, with 7 bases lining up with TRBD1. V lost 8 bases and J lost 5; bases outside the gene matches: 16. Per germline, CDR1 ENHRY and CDR2 SYGVKD. This CDR3 has 16 residues.

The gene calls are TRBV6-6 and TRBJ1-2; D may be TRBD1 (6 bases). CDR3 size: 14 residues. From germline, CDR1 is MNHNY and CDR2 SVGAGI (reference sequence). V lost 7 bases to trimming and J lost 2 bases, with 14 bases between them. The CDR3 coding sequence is TGTGCCAGCACCGCCCCGCAGGGGAACTATGGCTACACCTTC. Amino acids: CASTAPQGNYGYTF.

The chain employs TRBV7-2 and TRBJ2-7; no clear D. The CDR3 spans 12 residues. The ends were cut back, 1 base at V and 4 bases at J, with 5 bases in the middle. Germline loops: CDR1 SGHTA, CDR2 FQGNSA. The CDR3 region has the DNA TGTGCCAGCAGCTTAGTAGATTACGAGCAGTACTTC. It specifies CASSLVDYEQYF.

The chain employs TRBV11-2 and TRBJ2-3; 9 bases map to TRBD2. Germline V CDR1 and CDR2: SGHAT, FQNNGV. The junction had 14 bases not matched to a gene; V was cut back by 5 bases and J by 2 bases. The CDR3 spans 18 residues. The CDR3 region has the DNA TGTGCCAGCAGCCCCCGGGGTAGCGGGGGCCCCCTCACAGATACGCAGTATTTT. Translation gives CASSPRGSGGPLTDTQYF.

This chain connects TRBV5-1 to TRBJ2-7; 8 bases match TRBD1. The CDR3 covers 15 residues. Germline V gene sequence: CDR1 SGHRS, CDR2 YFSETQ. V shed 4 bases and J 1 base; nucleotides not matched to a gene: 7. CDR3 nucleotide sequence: TGCGCCAGCAGCCCGGGACAGGAGGGTTCCTACGAGCAGTACTTC. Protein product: CASSPGQEGSYEQYF.

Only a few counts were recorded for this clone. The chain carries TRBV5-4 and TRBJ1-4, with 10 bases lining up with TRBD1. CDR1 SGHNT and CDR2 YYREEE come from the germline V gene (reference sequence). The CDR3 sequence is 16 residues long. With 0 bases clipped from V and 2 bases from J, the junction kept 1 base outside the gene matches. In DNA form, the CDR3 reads TGTGCCAGCAGCTTGGGACAGGGGGCGACTAATGAAAAACTGTTTTTT. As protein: CASSLGQGATNEKLFF.

CDR3 in amino acids: CASRRQFSGANVLTF. The CDR3 region has the DNA TGTGCCAGCAGGAGACAGTTCTCTGGGGCCAACGTCCTGACTTTC. This rearrangement joins TRBV6-5 to TRBJ2-6; D is possibly TRBD1 (5 bases). The CDR3 is 15 residues long. Germline lookup yields CDR1 MNHEY and CDR2 SVGAGI. Trimming took off 6 bases at V and 0 bases at J, with 9 bases between the two ends.

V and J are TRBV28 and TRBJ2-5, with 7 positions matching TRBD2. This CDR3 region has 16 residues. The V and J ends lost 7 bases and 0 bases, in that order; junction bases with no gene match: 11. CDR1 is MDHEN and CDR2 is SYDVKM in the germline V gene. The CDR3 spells CASTQWGGADQETQYF. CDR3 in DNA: TGTGCCAGCACTCAATGGGGAGGGGCAGACCAAGAGACCCAGTACTTC.

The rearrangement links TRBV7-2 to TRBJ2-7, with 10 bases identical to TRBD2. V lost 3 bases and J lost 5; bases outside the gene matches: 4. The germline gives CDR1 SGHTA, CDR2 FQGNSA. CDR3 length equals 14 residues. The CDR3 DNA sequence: TGTGCCAGCAGCTTGAGCGGGAGGGGTAACGAGCAGTACTTC. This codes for CASSLSGRGNEQYF. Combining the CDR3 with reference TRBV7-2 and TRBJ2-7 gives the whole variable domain GAGVSQSPSNKVTEKGKDVELRCDPISGHTALYWYRQSLGQGLEFLIYFQGNSAPDKSGLPSDRFSAERTGGSVSTLTIQRTQQEDSAVYLCASSLSGRGNEQYFGPGTRLTVT.

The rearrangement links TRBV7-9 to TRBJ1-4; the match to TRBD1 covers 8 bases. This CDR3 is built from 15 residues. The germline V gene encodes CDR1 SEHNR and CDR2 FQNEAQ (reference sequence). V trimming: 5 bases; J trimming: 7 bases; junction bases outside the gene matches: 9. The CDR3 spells CASSHPGTGREKLFF. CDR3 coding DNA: TGTGCCAGCAGCCACCCCGGGACAGGCCGTGAAAAACTGTTTTTT.

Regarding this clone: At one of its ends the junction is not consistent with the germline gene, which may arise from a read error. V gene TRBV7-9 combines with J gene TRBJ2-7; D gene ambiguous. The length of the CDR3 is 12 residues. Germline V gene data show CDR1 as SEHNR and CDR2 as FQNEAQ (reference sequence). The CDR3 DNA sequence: TGTTCCAGCAGTATAGATTGGAGCGAGCAGTACTTC. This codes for CSSSIDWSEQYF.

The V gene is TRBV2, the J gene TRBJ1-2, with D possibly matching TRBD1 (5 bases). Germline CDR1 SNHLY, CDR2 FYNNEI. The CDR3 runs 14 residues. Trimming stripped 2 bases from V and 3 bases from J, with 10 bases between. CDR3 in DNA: TGTGCCAGCAGTGAACCTGGGGGGGACTATGGCTACACCTTC. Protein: CASSEPGGDYGYTF.

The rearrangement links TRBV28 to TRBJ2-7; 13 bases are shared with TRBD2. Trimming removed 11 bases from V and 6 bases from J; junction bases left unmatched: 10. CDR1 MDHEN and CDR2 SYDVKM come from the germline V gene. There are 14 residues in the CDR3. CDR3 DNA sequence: TGTGCCGTCGCGGGACTAGCGGGATTTCTCGAGCAGTACTTC. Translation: CAVAGLAGFLEQYF. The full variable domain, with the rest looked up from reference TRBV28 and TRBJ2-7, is DVKVTQSSRYLVKRTGEKVFLECVQDMDHENMFWYRQDPGLGLRLIYFSYDVKMKEKGDIPEGYSVSREKKERFSLILESASTNQTSMYLCAVAGLAGFLEQYFGPGTRLTVT.

The CDR3 reads CASSSSSGGSGNEQFF. CDR3 DNA: TGTGCCAGCAGCTCATCTAGCGGGGGATCGGGGAATGAGCAGTTCTTC. The chain combines TRBV7-3 with TRBJ2-1, with 10 bases aligning to TRBD2. The CDR3 is 16 amino acids. The germline V gene encodes CDR1 SGHTA and CDR2 FQGTGA. Unmatched junction bases numbered 10, after V lost 4 bases and J lost 7 bases.

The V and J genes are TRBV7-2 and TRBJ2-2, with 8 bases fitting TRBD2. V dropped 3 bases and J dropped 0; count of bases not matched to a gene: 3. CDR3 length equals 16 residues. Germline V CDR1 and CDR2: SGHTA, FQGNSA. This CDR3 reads CASSFIAGPNTGELFF. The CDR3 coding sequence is TGTGCCAGCAGCTTTATAGCGGGACCGAACACCGGGGAGCTGTTTTTT.

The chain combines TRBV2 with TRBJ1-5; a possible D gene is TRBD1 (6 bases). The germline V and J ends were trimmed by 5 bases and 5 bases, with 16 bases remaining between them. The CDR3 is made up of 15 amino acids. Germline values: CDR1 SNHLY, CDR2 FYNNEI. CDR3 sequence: CASSPDSNRDQPQHF. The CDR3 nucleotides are TGTGCCAGCAGTCCCGACTCCAACAGGGATCAGCCCCAGCATTTT.